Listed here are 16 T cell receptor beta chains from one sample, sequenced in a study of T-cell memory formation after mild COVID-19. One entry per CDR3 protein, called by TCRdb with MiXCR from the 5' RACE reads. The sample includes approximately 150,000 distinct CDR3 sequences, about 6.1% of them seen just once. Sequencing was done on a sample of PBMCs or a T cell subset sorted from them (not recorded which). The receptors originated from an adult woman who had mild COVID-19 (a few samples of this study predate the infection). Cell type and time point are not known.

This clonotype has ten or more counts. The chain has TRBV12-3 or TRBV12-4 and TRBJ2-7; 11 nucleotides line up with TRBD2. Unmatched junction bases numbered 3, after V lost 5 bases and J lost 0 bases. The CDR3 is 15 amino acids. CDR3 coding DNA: TGTGCCAGCAGTGCAGGACTAGCGGGCTCCTACGAGCAGTACTTC. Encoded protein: CASSAGLAGSYEQYF.

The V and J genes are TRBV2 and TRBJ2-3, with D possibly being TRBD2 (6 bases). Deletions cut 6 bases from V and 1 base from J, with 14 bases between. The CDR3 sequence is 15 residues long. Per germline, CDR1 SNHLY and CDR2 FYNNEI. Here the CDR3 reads CASSAQGGGTDTQYF. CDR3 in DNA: TGTGCCAGCAGCGCTCAGGGAGGTGGCACAGATACGCAGTATTTT.

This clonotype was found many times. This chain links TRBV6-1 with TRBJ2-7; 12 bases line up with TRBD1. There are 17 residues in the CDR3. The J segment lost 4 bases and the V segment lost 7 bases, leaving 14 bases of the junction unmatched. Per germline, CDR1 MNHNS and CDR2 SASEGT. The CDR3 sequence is CASTPVPGTGGSYEQYF. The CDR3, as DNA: TGTGCCAGCACCCCGGTTCCCGGGACAGGGGGCTCGTACGAGCAGTACTTC.

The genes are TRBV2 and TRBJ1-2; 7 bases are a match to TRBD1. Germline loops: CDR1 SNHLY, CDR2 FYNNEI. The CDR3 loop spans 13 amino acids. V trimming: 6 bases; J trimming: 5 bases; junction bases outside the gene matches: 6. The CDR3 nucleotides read TGTGCCAGCAGATCGACAGGGAGTTATGGCTACACCTTC. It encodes CASRSTGSYGYTF.

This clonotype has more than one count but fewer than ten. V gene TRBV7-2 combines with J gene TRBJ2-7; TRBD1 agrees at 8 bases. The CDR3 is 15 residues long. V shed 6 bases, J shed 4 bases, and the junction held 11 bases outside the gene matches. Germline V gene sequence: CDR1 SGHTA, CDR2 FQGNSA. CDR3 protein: CASRFQGAGLYEQYF. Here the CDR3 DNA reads TGTGCCAGCAGATTCCAGGGGGCCGGGCTATACGAGCAGTACTTC.

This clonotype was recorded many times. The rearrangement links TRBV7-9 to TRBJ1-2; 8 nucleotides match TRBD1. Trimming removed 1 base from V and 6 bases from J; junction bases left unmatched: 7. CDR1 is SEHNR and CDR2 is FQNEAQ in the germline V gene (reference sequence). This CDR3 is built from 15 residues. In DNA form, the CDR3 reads TGTGCCAGCAGCTTAGATCGGACAGGGTTTAATGGCTACACCTTC. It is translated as CASSLDRTGFNGYTF.

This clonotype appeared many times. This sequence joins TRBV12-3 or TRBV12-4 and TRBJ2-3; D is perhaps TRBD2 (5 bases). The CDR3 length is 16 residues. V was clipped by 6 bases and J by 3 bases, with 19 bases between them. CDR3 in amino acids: CASSINAGRATDTQYF. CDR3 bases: TGTGCCAGCAGCATAAACGCGGGCCGGGCTACAGATACGCAGTATTTT.

In nucleotides, the CDR3 is TGCAGTGCCCTCCATTATGCGGGGGCCTACAATGAGCAGTTCTTC. This encodes CSALHYAGAYNEQFF. V usage is TRBV20-1 and J usage is TRBJ2-1; 7 nucleotides align to TRBD2. The trim removed 6 bases at V and 2 bases at J, leaving 10 bases unmatched. This CDR3 has 15 residues. Per germline, CDR1 DFQATT and CDR2 SNEGSKA (reference sequence).

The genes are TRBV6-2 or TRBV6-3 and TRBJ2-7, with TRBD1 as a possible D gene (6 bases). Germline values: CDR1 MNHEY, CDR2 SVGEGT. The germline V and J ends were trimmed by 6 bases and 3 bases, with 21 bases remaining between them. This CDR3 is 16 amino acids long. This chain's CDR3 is CASSPRRRGRNYEQYF. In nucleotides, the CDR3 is TGTGCCAGCAGCCCACGGAGAAGGGGGAGAAACTACGAGCAGTACTTC.

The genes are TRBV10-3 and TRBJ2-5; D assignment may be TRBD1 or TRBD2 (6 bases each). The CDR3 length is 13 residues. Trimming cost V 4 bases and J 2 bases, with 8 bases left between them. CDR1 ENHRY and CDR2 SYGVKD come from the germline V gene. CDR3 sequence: CAISAGAQETQYF. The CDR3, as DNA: TGTGCCATCAGTGCGGGGGCTCAAGAGACCCAGTACTTC.

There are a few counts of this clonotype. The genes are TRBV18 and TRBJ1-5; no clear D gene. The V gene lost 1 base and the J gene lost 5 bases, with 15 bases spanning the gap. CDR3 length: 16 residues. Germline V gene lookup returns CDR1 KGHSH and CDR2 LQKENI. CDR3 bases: TGTGCCAGCTCACCACTAGGCCCCCCTGGGGATCAGCCCCAGCATTTT. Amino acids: CASSPLGPPGDQPQHF.

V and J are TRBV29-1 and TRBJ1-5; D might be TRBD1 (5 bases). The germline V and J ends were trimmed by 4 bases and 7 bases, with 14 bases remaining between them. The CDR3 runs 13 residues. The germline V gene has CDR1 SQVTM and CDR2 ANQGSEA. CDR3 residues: CSVGDSPSQPQHF. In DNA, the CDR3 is TGCAGCGTTGGTGACAGCCCTTCCCAGCCCCAGCATTTT.

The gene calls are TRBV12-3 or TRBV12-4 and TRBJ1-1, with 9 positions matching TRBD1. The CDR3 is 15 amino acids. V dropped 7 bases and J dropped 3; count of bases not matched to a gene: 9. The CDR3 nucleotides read TGTGCCAGCACCAGACCGGGACAGGGTTACACTGAAGCTTTCTTT. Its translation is CASTRPGQGYTEAFF.

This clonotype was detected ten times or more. Written as DNA, the CDR3 is TGTGCCAGCAGCTACCTCCCCGGTCTAGCGGGGGGAACCTCTGGGGCCAACGTCCTGACTTTC. This encodes CASSYLPGLAGGTSGANVLTF. This sequence joins TRBV7-3 and TRBJ2-6, with 11 positions matching TRBD2. V dropped 4 bases and J dropped 0; count of bases not matched to a gene: 14. The CDR3 loop spans 21 amino acids. Per germline, CDR1 SGHTA and CDR2 FQGTGA.

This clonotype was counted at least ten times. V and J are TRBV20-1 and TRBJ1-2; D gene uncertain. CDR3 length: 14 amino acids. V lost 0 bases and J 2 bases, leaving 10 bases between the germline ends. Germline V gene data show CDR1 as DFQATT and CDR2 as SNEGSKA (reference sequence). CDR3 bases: TGCAGTGCTAGAGAATGGGTAGGGAACTATGGCTACACCTTC. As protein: CSAREWVGNYGYTF.

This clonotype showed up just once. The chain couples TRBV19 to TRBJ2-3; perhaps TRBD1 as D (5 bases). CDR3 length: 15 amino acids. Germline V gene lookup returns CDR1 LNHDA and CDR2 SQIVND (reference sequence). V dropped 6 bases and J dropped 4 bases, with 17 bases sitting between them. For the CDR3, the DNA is TGTGCCAGTAGGAGTTCAGGGAAAGTGGCAGATACGCAGTATTTT. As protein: CASRSSGKVADTQYF.